The 12 T cell receptor beta chains below were found in one sample sequenced in a study of blood T cell repertoires in COVID-19. Method: immunoSEQ multiplex PCR; TCRdb's copy keeps in-frame clones and lacks some. Seen here are roughly 60,000 clones, 70% to 90% observed once, and the top ten hold 0.9% to 1.5%. The sample was peripheral blood. These receptors were taken from a man aged 40-50 years with acute or convalescent COVID-19.

The chain employs TRBV4-2 and TRBJ1-1; D gene uncertain. The CDR3 length is 14 residues. The germline V gene encodes CDR1 LGHNA and CDR2 YNFKEQ. Trimming stripped 4 bases from V and 6 bases from J, with 15 bases between. The CDR3 nucleotides read TGTGCCAGCAGCCTAAATTCTGGTGAGGCTGAAGCTTTCTTT. Translated: CASSLNSGEAEAFF.

The chain links TRBV30 to TRBJ1-1; TRBD1 aligns across 7 bases. CDR1 and CDR2 from the germline V gene are GTSNPN and SVGIG (reference sequence). The CDR3 is 13 residues long. V gave up 2 bases and J gave up 4 bases; unmatched junction bases: 4. The CDR3 DNA sequence: TGTGCCTGGAGTCAGGGGGTTGGCACTGAAGCTTTCTTT. Amino acids: CAWSQGVGTEAFF.

The chain couples TRBV11-3 to TRBJ2-3, with TRBD2 identical over 14 bases. Per germline, CDR1 SGHNT and CDR2 YENEEA. J gave up 2 bases and V 5 bases, and 6 bases lay outside the gene matches. The CDR3 is 17 residues long. The CDR3 bases are TGTGCCAGCAGCCCCGGACTAGCGGGGGGCCACACAGATACGCAGTATTTT. Residues: CASSPGLAGGHTDTQYF.

The chain carries TRBV5-1 and TRBJ2-7; TRBD1 matches 9 bases. The CDR3 sequence is 14 residues long. Germline V gives CDR1 SGHRS, CDR2 YFSETQ. J gave up 3 bases and V 1 base, and 2 bases lay outside the gene matches. As DNA, the CDR3 is TGCGCCAGCAGCTTGTCGACAGGGGGCTACGAGCAGTACTTC. It specifies CASSLSTGGYEQYF.

The V and J genes are TRBV4-1 and TRBJ1-2; a possible D gene is TRBD1 (6 bases). The CDR3 is 15 residues long. Germline CDR1 is MGHRA and CDR2 is YSYEKL. V was clipped by 0 bases and J by 7 bases, with 15 bases between them. The CDR3 coding sequence is TGCGCCAGCAGCCAAGAGAGGGGGGGTAATTTTGGCTACACCTTC. It yields the protein CASSQERGGNFGYTF.

The rearrangement uses TRBV15 and TRBJ1-6; 10 bases fit TRBD1. The CDR3 is made up of 15 amino acids. Germline-derived CDR1 and CDR2 are LNHNV and YYDKDF (reference sequence). J was trimmed by 10 bases and V by 6 bases; bases with no gene match: 9. CDR3 residues: CATSPDRGTWSPLHF. CDR3 DNA: TGTGCCACCAGTCCGGACAGGGGGACGTGGTCACCCCTCCACTTT. Using reference TRBV15 and TRBJ1-6 for the parts outside the CDR3, the full variable domain is DAMVIQNPRYQVTQFGKPVTLSCSQTLNHNVMYWYQQKSSQAPKLLFHYYDKDFNNEADTPDNFQSRRPNTSFCFLDIRSPGLGDTAMYLCATSPDRGTWSPLHFGNGTRLTVT.

The chain employs TRBV29-1 and TRBJ1-3; possible D gene TRBD1, 6 bases. Germline CDR1 and CDR2: SQVTM and ANQGSEA. V lost 8 bases and J 0 bases, leaving 14 bases between the germline ends. The CDR3 contains 14 residues. This CDR3 is CSRRGTSSGNTIYF. The DNA of the CDR3 is TGCAGCCGCAGGGGTACCTCCTCTGGAAACACCATATATTTT.

The chain combines TRBV3-1 (or the pseudogene TRBV3-2) with TRBJ1-5; TRBD1 matches 10 bases. V trimming: 0 bases; J trimming: 6 bases; junction bases outside the gene matches: 5. Germline V gives CDR1 LGHDT, CDR2 YNNKEL (reference sequence). CDR3 length: 16 residues. In DNA, the CDR3 is TGTGCCAGCAGCCAAGATGGGGGACAGGGGACTCAGCCCCAGCATTTT. It specifies CASSQDGGQGTQPQHF.

The chain uses TRBV28 and TRBJ1-2, with 7 bases that match TRBD1. This CDR3 region has 15 residues. Germline V gene lookup returns CDR1 MDHEN and CDR2 SYDVKM. V shed 3 bases and J 6 bases; nucleotides not matched to a gene: 10. The CDR3 bases are TGTGCCAGCAGTTTGATCGACAGGGAGGATCATGGCTACACCTTC. Residues: CASSLIDREDHGYTF.

The chain employs TRBV2 and TRBJ1-4, with 10 positions matching TRBD1. Looked up from germline, CDR1 is SNHLY and CDR2 is FYNNEI. V trimming: 4 bases; J trimming: 8 bases; junction bases outside the gene matches: 7. This CDR3 comprises 15 residues. The CDR3 DNA is TGTGCCAGCAGTGGAGACAGGGGGCGAGGGGAAAAACTGTTTTTT. This translates into CASSGDRGRGEKLFF.

The chain is built from TRBV10-3 and TRBJ1-1; 9 nucleotides line up with TRBD1. This CDR3 is 18 amino acids long. Trimming at V came to 0 bases and at J to 3 bases, leaving 11 bases not matched to a gene. Germline V gene data show CDR1 as ENHRY and CDR2 as SYGVKD. CDR3 protein: CAISESETGGYVHTEAFF. DNA of the CDR3: TGTGCCATCAGTGAGTCAGAGACAGGGGGGTATGTGCACACTGAAGCTTTCTTT.

V gene TRBV3-1 (or the pseudogene TRBV3-2) combines with J gene TRBJ2-5; 10 nucleotides agree with TRBD1. Germline assignment: CDR1 LGHDT and CDR2 YNNKEL (reference sequence). The V gene end was trimmed by 6 bases and the J gene end by 2 bases; junction bases not matched to a gene: 6. This CDR3 has 15 amino acids. The DNA for the CDR3 is TGTGCCAGCAGGACCGGGACAGGGGTACAAGAGACCCAGTACTTC. Encoded protein: CASRTGTGVQETQYF.